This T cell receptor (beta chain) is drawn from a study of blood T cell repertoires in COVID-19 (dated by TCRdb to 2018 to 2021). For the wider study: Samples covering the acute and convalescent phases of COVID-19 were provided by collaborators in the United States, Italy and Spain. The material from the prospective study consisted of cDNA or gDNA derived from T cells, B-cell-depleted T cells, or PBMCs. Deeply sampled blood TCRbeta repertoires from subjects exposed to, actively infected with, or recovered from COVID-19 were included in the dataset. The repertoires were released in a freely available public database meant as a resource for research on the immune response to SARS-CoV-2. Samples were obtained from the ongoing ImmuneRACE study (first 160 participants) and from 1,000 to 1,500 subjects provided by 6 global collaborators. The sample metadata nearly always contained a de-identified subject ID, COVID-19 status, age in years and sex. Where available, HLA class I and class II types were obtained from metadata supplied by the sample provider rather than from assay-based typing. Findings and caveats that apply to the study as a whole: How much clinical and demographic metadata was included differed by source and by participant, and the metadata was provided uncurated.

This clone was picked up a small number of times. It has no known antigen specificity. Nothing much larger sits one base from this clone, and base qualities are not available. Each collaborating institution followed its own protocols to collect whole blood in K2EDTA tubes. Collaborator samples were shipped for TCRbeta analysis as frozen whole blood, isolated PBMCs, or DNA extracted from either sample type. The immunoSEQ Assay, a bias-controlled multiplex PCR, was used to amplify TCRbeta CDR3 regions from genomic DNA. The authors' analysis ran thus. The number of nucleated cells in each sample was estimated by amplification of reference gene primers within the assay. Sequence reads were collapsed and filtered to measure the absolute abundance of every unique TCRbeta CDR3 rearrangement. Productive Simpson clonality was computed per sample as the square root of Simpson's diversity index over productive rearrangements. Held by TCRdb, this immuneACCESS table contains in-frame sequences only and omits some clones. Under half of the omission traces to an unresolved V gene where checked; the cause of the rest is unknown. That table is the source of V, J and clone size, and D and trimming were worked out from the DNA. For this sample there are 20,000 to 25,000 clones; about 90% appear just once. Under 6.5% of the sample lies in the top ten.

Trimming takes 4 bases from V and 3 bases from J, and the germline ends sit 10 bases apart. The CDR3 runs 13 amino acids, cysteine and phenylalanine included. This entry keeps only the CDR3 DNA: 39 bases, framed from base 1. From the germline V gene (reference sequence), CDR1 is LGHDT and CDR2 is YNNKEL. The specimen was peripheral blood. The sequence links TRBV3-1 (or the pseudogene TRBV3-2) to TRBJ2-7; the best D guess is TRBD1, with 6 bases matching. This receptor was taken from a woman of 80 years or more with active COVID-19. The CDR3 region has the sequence CASSPHRDYEQYF. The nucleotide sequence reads TGTGCCAGCAGCCCCCACAGGGACTACGAGCAGTACTTC.